This T cell receptor (beta chain) emerged from a study of T cell repertoires in cytomegalovirus infection. Findings of the study overall: Clonotypes of TCR beta that were HLA-C-restricted and CMV-specific dominated the ex vivo response.

Via MiXCR, TCRdb re-called the reads, giving one row per CDR3 protein. Seen here are hundreds of thousands of distinct CDR3 sequences, 32% observed once, and the top ten hold under 15%. Concerning this clonotype: The antigen remains undetermined.

From germline, CDR1 is LNHNV and CDR2 YYDKDF (reference sequence). CDR3 length: 14 amino acids. Trimming took off 7 bases at V and 0 bases at J, with 10 bases between the two ends. The TCR sequence derives from a human donor in good health (CMV status not recorded). Some clones in this sample may be carry-over from other donors' samples. This material consisted of cultured CD8+ T cells from PBMCs, taken from culture after CMV antigen stimulation. The chain recombines TRBV15 with TRBJ2-4; D is ambiguous. CDR3 bases: TGTGCCACCACGGAGTCTCTAGCCAAAAACATTCAGTACTTC. Its translation is CATTESLAKNIQYF. Filled out from reference TRBV15 and TRBJ2-4, the complete variable domain reads DAMVIQNPRYQVTQFGKPVTLSCSQTLNHNVMYWYQQKSSQAPKLLFHYYDKDFNNEADTPDNFQSRRPNTSFCFLDIRSPGLGDTAMYLCATTESLAKNIQYFGAGTRLSVL.